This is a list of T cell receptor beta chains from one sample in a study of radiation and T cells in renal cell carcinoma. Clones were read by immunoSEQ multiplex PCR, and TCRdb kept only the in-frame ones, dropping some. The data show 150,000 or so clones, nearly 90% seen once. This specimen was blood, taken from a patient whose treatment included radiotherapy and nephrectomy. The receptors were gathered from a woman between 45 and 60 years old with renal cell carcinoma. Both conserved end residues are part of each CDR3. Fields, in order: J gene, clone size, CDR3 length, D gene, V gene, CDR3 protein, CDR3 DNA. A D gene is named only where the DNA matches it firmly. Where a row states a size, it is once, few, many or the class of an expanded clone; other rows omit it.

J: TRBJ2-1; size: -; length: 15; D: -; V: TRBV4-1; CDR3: CASSQDPAETDEQFF; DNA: TGCGCCAGCAGCCAAGATCCCGCAGAAACAGATGAGCAGTTCTTC
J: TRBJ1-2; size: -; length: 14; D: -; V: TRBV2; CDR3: CASREGTPLDGYTF; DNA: TGTGCCAGCAGGGAGGGGACACCCCTGGATGGCTACACCTTC
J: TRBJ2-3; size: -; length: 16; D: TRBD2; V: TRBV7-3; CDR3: CASSSSGGTSTDTQYF; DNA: TGTGCCAGCAGCTCTTCGGGGGGAACTAGCACAGATACGCAGTATTTT
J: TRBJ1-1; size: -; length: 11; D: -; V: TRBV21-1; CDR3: CASILRTEAFF; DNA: TGTGCCAGCATCCTAAGGACTGAAGCTTTCTTT
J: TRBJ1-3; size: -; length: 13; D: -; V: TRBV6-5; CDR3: CASSPALGNTIYF; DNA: TGTGCCAGCAGTCCGGCCCTTGGGAACACCATATATTTT
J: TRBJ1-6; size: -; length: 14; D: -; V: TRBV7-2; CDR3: CASSLGARNSPLHF; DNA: TGTGCCAGCAGCTTAGGAGCTCGTAATTCACCCCTCCACTTT
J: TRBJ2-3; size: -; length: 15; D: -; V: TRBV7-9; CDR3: CASSYMGIATDTQYF; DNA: TGTGCCAGCAGCTATATGGGAATAGCGACAGATACGCAGTATTTT
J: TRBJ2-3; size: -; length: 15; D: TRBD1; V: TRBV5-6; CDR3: CASSYGRGLGDTQYF; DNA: TGTGCCAGCAGCTATGGAAGGGGGCTCGGAGATACGCAGTATTTT
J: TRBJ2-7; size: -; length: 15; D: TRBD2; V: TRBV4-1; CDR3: CASSPTSGISYEQYF; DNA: TGCGCCAGCAGCCCGACTAGCGGGATATCCTACGAGCAGTACTTC
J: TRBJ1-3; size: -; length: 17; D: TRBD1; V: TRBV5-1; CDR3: CASSLVPGGDSGNTIYF; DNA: TGCGCCAGCAGCTTGGTGCCAGGGGGCGATTCTGGAAACACCATATATTTT
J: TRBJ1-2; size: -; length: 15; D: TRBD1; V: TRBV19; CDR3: CASSISAGGGYGYTF; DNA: TGTGCCAGTAGTATATCGGCAGGGGGCGGTTATGGCTACACCTTC
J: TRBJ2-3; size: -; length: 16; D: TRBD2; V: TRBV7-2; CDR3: CASSLAAGGRSDTQYF; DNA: TGTGCCAGCAGCTTAGCGGCGGGGGGGAGGTCAGATACGCAGTATTTT
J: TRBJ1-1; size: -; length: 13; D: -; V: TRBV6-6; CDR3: CASSSGGYAEAFF; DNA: TGTGCCAGCAGTTCGGGGGGATATGCTGAAGCTTTCTTT
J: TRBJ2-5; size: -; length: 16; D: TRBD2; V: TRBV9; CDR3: CASSVAAGGNQETQYF; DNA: TGTGCCAGCAGCGTAGCTGCGGGGGGGAACCAAGAGACCCAGTACTTC
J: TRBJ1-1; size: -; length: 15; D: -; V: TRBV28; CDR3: CATSKGGRANTEAFF; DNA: TGTGCCACCTCGAAGGGGGGTCGGGCGAACACTGAAGCTTTCTTT
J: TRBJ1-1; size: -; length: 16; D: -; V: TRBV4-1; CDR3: CASSHTQGVMNTEAFF; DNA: TGCGCCAGCAGCCACACCCAGGGCGTAATGAACACTGAAGCTTTCTTT
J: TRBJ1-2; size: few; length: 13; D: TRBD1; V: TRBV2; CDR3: CASRDRGGYGYTF; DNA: TGTGCCAGCAGGGACAGGGGTGGCTATGGCTACACCTTC
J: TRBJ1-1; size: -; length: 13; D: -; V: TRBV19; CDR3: CASSSTRGAEAFF; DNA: TGTGCCAGTAGCTCTACCCGGGGAGCTGAAGCTTTCTTT
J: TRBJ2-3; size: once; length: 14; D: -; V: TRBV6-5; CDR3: CASSFQGGTDTQYF; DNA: TGTGCCAGCAGTTTCCAGGGGGGGACAGATACGCAGTATTTT
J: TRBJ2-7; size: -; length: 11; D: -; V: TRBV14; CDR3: CASSLFYEQYF; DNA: TGTGCCAGCAGCCTCTTTTACGAGCAGTACTTC
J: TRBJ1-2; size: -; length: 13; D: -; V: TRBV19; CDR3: CASRAGARYGYTF; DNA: TGTGCCAGTAGGGCAGGGGCTAGGTATGGCTACACCTTC
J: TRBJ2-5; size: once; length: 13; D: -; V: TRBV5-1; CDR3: CASSLSMAETQYF; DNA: TGCGCCAGCAGCTTGTCTATGGCGGAGACCCAGTACTTC
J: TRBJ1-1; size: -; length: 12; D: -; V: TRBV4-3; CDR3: CASSQERGEAFF; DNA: TGCGCCAGCAGCCAAGAAAGGGGGGAAGCTTTCTTT
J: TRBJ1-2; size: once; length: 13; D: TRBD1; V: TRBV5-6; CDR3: CASSPTGGYGYTF; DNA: TGTGCCAGCAGCCCAACAGGGGGCTATGGCTACACCTTC
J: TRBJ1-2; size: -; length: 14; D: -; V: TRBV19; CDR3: CASSPDSRQWGYTF; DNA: TGTGCCAGTAGTCCGGACAGCCGCCAGTGGGGCTACACCTTC
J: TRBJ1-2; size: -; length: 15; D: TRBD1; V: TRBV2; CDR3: CASSQGQAVNYGYTF; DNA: TGTGCCAGCAGTCAGGGACAGGCCGTTAACTATGGCTACACCTTC
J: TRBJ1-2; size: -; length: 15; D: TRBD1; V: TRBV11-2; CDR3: CASSPGQVWALGYTF; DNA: TGTGCCAGCAGCCCTGGACAGGTATGGGCACTCGGCTACACCTTC
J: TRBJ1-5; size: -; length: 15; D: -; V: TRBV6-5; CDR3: CASSPRSPLGQPQHF; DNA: TGTGCCAGCAGCCCCCGTTCCCCACTGGGTCAGCCCCAGCATTTT
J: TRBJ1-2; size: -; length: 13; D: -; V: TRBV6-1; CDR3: CASRTGTRYGYTF; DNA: TGTGCCTCCAGAACAGGGACACGGTATGGCTACACCTTC
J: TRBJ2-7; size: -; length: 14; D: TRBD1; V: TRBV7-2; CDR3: CASSSQGASYEQYF; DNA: TGTGCCAGCAGCTCCCAGGGGGCATCCTACGAGCAGTACTTC
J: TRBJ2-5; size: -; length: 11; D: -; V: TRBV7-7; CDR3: CASSPGETQYF; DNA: TGTGCTAGCAGCCCAGGGGAGACCCAGTACTTC
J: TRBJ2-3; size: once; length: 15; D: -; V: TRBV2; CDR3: CASSRRQVSTDTQYF; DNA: TGTGCCAGCAGTAGAAGACAGGTTAGCACAGATACGCAGTATTTT
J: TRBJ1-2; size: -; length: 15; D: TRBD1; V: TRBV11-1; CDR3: CASSTPGQPDYGYTF; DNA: TGTGCCAGCAGCACTCCGGGACAGCCTGACTATGGCTACACCTTC
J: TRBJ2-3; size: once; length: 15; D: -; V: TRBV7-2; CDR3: CASSLAGGDTDTQYF; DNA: TGTGCCAGCAGCTTAGCAGGGGGGGACACAGATACGCAGTATTTT
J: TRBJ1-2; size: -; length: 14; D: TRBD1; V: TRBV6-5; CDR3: CASSYSTGGYGYTF; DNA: TGTGCCAGCAGTTACTCGACAGGGGGCTATGGCTACACCTTC
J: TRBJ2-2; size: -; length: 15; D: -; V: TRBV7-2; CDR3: CASSLVVRGAGELFF; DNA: TGTGCCAGCAGCTTAGTCGTCAGGGGTGCCGGGGAGCTGTTTTTT
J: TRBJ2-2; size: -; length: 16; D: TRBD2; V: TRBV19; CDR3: CASSILRTSGTGELFF; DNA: TGTGCCAGTAGTATCCTCCGGACTAGCGGCACCGGGGAGCTGTTTTTT
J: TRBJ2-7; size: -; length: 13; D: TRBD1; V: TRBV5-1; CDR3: CASSIDRDNEQYF; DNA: TGCGCCAGCAGCATAGACAGGGACAACGAGCAGTACTTC
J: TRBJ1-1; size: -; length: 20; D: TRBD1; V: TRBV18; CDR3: CASSPGGGSQGVRFTQKAFF; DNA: TGTGCCAGCTCACCCGGAGGAGGGTCACAGGGGGTTCGGTTTACTCAGAAAGCTTTCTTT
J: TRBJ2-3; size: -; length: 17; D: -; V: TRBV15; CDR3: CATSRDLTGGGMDTQYF; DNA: TGTGCCACCAGCAGAGATCTGACAGGAGGGGGAATGGATACGCAGTATTTT
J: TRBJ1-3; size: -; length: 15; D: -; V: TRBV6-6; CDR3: CASSYSGGPGNTIYF; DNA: TGTGCCAGCAGTTACTCGGGGGGGCCTGGAAACACCATATATTTT
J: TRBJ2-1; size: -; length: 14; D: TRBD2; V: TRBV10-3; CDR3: CAINPGLAENEQFF; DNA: TGTGCCATCAATCCCGGACTAGCGGAGAATGAGCAGTTCTTC
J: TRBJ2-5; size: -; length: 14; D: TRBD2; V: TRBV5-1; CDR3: CASSPLSGEETQYF; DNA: TGCGCCAGCAGCCCTCTTAGCGGGGAAGAGACCCAGTACTTC
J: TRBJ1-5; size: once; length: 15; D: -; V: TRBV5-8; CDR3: CASRYLQVRVQPQHF; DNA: TGTGCCAGCAGGTATCTCCAAGTCAGGGTTCAGCCCCAGCATTTT
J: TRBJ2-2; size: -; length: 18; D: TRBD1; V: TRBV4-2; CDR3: CASSPVVYGQGVTGELFF; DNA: TGTGCCAGCAGCCCTGTAGTTTACGGACAGGGGGTGACGGGGGAGCTGTTTTTT
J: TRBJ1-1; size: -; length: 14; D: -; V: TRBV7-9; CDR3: CASSLTELNTEAFF; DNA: TGTGCCAGCAGCTTGACAGAATTGAACACTGAAGCTTTCTTT
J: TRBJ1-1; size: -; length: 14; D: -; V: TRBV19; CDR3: CASSAGTENTEAFF; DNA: TGTGCCAGTAGTGCCGGCACAGAGAACACTGAAGCTTTCTTT
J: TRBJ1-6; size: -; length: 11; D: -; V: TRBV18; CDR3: CASSNNSPLHF; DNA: TGTGCCAGCTCAAATAACTCACCCCTCCACTTT
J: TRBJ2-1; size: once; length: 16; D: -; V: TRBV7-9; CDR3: CASSPRAGDSYNEQFF; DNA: TGTGCCAGCAGCCCAAGGGCAGGGGATTCCTACAATGAGCAGTTCTTC
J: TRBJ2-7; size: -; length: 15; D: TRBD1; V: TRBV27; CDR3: CASSLNGAGGYEQYF; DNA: TGTGCCAGCAGTTTAAACGGGGCAGGGGGCTACGAGCAGTACTTC
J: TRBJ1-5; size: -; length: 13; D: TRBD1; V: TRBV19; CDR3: CASQRDRVEPQHF; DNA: TGTGCCAGTCAGAGGGACAGGGTAGAGCCCCAGCATTTT
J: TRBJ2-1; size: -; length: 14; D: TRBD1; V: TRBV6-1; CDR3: CASSRQGANNEQFF; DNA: TGTGCCAGCAGCCGACAGGGGGCCAACAATGAGCAGTTCTTC
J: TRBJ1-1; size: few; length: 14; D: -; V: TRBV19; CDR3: CASSIMGINTEAFF; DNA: TGTGCCAGTAGTATCATGGGCATTAACACTGAAGCTTTCTTT
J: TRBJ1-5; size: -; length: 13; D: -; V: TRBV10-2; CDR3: CASRDGGMQPQHF; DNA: TGCGCCAGCAGGGATGGGGGAATGCAGCCCCAGCATTTT
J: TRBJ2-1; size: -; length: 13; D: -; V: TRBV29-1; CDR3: CSVEGQVVDEQFF; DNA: TGCAGCGTTGAAGGACAGGTTGTCGATGAGCAGTTCTTC
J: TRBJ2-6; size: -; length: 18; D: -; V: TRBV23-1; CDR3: CASTASGTPDSGANVLTF; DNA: TGCGCCAGCACTGCCTCCGGGACACCTGACTCTGGGGCCAACGTCCTGACTTTC
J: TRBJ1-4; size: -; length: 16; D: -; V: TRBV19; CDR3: CASCSPAGRTNEKLFF; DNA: TGTGCCAGCTGCTCCCCGGCGGGACGGACTAATGAAAAACTGTTTTTT